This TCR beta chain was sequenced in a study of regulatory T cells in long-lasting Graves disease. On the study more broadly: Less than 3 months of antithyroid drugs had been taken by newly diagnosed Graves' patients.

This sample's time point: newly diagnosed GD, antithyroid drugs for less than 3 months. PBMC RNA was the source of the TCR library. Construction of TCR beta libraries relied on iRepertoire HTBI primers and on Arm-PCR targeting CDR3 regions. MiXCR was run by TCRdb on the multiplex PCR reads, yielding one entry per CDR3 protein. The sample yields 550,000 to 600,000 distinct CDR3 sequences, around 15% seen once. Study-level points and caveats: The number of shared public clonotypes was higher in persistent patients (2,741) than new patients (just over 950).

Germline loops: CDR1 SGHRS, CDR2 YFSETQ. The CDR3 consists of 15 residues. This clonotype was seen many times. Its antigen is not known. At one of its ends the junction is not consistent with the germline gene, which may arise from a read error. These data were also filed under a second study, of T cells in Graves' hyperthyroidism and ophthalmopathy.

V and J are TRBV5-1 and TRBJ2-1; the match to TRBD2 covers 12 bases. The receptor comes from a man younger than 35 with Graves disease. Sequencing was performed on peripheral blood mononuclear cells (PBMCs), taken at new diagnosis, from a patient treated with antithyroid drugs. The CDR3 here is CASSPTSGRNNEQFF. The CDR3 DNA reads TGTGCCAGCAGCCCAACTAGCGGGAGGAACAATGAGCAGTTCTTC.